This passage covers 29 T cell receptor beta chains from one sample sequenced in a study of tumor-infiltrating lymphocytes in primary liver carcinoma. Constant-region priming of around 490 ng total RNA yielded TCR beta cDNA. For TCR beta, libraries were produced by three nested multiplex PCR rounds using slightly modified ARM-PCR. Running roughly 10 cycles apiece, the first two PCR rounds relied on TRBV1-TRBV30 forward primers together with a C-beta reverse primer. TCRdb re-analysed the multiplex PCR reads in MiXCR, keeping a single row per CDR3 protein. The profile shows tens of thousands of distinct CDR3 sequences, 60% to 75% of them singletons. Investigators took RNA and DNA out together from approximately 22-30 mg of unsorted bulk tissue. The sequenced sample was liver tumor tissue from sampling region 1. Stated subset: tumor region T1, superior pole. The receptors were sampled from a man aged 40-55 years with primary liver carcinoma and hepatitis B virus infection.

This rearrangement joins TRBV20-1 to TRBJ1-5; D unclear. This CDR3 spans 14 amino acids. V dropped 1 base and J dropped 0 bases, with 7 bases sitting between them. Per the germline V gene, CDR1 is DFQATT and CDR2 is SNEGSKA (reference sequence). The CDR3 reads CSARGGNSNQPQHF. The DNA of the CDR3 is TGCAGTGCTAGAGGAGGCAATAGCAATCAGCCCCAGCATTTT.

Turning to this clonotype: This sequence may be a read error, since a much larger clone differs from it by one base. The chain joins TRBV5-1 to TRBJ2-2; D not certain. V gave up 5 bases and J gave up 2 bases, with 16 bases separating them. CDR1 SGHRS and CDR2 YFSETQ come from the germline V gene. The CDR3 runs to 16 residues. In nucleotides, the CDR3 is TGCGCCAGCAGGTCCCGTTGGGTCTACAACACCGGGGAGCTGTTTTTT. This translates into CASRSRWVYNTGELFF.

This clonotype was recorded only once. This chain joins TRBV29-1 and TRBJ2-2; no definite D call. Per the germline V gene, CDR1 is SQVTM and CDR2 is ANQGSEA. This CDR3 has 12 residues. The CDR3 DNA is TGCAGGGCTGACCAAGGGCTCGGGGAGCTGTTTTTT. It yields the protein CRADQGLGELFF.

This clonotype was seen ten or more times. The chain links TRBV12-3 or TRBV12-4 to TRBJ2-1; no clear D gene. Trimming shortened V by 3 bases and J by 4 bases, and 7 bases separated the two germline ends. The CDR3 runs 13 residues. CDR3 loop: CASSLERYNEQFF. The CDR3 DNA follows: TGTGCCAGCAGTTTGGAACGTTACAATGAGCAGTTCTTC.

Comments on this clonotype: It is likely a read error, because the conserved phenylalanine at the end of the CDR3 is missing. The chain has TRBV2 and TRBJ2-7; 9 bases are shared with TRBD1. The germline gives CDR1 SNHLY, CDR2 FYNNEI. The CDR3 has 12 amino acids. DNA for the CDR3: TGTGCCAGCAAGGACAGGGGTTACGGGCAGTACATC. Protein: CASKDRGYGQYI.

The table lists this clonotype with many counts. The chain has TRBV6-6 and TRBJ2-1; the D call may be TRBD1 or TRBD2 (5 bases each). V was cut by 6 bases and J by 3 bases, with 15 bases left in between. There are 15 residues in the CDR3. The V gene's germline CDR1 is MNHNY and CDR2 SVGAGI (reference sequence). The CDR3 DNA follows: TGTGCCAGCAGCACCGGGACCCAGAACTACAATGAGCAGTTCTTC. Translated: CASSTGTQNYNEQFF.

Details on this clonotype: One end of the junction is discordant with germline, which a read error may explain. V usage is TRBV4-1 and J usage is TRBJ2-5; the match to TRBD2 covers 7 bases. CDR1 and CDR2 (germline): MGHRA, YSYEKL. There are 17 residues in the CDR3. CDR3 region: CASSQGHWGLQRETLYF. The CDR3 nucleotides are TGCGCCAGCAGCCAAGGTCATTGGGGACTACAACGGGAGACCCTGTACTTC.

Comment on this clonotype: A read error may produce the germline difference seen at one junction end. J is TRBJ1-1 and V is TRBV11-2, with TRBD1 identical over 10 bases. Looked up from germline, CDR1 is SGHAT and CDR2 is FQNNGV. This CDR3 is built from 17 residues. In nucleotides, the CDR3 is TGTGTCAGTAGCCGAATGGGGGGACAGGGGTTCGGCACTGAAGTTTTCTTT. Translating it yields CVSSRMGGQGFGTEVFF.

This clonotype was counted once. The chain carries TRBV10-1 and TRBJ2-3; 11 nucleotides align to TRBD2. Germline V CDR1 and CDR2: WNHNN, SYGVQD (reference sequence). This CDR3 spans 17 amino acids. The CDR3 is CTNSDGGLAEEDDTQYF. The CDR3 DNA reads TGCACCAACAGTGATGGGGGACTAGCGGAGGAGGACGATACGCAGTATTTT.

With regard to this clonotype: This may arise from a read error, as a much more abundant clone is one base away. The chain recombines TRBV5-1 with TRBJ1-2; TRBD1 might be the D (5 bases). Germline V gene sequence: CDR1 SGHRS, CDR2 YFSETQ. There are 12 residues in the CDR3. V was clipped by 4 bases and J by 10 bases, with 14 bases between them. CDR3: CASSVGGDDYTF. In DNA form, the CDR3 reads TGCGCCAGCAGCGTTGGAGGGGATGACTACACCTTC.

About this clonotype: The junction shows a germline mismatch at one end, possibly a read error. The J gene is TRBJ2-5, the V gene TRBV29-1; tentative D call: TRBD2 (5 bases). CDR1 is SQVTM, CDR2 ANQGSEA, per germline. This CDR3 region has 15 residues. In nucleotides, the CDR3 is TGTAGCGTTGAGCACAGCTGGGTGACCCAAGGGACCCAGTACTTC. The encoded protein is CSVEHSWVTQGTQYF.

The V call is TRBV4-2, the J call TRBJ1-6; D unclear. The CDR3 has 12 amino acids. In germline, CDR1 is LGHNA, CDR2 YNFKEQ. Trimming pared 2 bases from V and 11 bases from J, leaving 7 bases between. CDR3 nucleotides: TGTGCCAGCAGCCAATACGGCACACCCCTCCACTTT. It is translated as CASSQYGTPLHF.

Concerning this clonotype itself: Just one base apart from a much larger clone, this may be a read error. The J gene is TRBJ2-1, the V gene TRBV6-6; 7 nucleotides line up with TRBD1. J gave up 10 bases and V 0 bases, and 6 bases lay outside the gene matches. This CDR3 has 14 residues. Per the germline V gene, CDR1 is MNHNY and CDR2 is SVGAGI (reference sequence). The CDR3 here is CASSYSGTVIEQFF. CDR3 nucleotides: TGTGCCAGCAGTTACTCCGGGACAGTGATAGAGCAGTTCTTC.

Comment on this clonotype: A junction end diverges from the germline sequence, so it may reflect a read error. The CDR3 loop reads CAGSLVGLDHYEHYF. DNA of the CDR3: TGTGCCGGCAGCTTAGTAGGGCTAGATCACTACGAACATTACTTC. The gene calls are TRBV7-8 and TRBJ2-7; D is ambiguous. Germline CDR1 and CDR2: SGHVS and FQNEAQ. This CDR3 spans 15 amino acids.

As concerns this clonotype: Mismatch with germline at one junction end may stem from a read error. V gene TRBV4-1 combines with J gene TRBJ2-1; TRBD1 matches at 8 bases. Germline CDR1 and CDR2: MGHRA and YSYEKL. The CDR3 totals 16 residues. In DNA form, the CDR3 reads TGCACCAGCGGCCAAGTAAGGGACAGGCCGTCAGATGAGCAGTTCTTC. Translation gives CTSGQVRDRPSDEQFF.

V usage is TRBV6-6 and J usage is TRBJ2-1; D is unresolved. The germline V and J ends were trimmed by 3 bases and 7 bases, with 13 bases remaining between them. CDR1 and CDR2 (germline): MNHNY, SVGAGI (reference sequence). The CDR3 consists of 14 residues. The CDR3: CASSYGQYYNEQFF. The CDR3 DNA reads TGTGCCAGCAGTTATGGTCAGTACTATAATGAGCAGTTCTTC.

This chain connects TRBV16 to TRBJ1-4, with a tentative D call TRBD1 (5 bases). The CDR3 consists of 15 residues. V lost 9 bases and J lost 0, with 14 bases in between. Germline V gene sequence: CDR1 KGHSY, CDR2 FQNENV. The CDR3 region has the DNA TGTGCCAGTAGGCAATCGGGGGCAACTAATGAAAAACTGTTTTTT. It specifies CASRQSGATNEKLFF.

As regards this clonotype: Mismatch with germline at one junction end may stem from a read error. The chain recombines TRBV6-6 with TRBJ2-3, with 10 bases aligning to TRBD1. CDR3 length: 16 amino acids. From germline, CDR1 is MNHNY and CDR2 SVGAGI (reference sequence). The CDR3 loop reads CASTLFLGQGTDTQYF. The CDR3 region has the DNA TGTGCTAGCACTCTCTTTTTGGGACAGGGGACAGACACGCAGTATTTT.

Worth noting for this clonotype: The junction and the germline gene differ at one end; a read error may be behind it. CDR3 in amino acids: CASSLELAGEVDNEHFF. The CDR3 coding sequence is TGTGCCAGCAGCCTAGAACTAGCGGGAGAAGTTGACAATGAGCATTTCTTC. The rearrangement joins TRBV11-1 to TRBJ2-1; 11 bases fit TRBD2. Germline V gene data show CDR1 as SGHAT and CDR2 as FQDESV (reference sequence). The CDR3 spans 17 residues.

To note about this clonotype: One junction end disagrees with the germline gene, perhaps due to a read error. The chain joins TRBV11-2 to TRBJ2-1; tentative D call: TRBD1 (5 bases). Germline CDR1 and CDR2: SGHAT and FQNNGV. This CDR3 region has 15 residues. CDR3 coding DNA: TGTGCCAGCAGCTTCAACAGGCCCTCCTACAATGACCAGTTCTTC. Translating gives CASSFNRPSYNDQFF.

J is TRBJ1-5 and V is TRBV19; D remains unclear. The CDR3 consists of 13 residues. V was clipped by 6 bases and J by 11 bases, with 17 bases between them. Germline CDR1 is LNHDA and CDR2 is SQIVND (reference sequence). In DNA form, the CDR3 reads TGTGCCAGTAGCACAACGAACGCCGGGGCCCAGCATTTT. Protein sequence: CASSTTNAGAQHF.

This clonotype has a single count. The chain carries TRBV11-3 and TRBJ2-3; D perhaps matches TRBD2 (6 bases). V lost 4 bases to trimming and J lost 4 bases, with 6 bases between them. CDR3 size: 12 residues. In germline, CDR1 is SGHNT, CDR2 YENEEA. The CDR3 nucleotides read TGTGCCAGCAGCTGGGAGGCAGATACGCAGTATTTT. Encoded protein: CASSWEADTQYF.

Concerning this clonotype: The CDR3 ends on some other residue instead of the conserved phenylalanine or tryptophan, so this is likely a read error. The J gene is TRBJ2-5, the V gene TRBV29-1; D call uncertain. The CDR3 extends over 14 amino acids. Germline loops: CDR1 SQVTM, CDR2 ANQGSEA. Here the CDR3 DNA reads TGCAGCGCTAATCCGACACGGTACCAAGGGACCCAGTACTCC. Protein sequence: CSANPTRYQGTQYS.

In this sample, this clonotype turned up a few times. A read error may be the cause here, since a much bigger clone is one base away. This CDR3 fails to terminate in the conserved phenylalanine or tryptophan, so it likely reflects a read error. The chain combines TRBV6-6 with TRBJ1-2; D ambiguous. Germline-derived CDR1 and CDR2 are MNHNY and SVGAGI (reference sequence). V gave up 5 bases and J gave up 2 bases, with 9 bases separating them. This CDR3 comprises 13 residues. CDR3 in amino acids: CASSVSDNYGYTS. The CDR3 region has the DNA TGTGCCAGCAGTGTATCAGACAACTATGGCTACACCTCC.

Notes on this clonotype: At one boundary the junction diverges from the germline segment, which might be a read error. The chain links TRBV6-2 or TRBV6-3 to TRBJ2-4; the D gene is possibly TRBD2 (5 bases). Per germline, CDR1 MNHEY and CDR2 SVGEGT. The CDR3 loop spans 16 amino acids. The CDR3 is CASSYRTSAGGNNQYF. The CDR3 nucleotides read TGTGCCAGCAGTTACCGAACATCGGCAGGAGGCAACAATCAGTACTTC.

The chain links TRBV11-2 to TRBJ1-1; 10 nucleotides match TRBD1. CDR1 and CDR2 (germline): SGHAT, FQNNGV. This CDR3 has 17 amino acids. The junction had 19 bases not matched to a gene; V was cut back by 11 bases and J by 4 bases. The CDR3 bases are TGTGCCGGCAATCGAATGGGGGGACAGGGGTTCGGCACTGAAGCTTTCTTT. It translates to CAGNRMGGQGFGTEAFF.

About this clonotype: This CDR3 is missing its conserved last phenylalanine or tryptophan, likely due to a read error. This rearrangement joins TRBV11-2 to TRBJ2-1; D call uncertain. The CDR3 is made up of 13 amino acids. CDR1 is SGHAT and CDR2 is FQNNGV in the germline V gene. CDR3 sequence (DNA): TGTGCCAACAGCCTAAATGATGCCTATGAGCAGTTCATC. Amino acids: CANSLNDAYEQFI.

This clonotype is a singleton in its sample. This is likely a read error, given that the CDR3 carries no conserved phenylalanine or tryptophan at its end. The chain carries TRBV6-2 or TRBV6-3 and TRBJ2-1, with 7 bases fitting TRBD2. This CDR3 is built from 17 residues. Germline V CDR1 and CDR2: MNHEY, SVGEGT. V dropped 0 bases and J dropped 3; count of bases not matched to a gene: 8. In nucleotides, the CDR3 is TGTGCCAGCAGTTACTCGGGACTAACGGGGGTCTACAATGAGCAGTTCTTA. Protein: CASSYSGLTGVYNEQFL.

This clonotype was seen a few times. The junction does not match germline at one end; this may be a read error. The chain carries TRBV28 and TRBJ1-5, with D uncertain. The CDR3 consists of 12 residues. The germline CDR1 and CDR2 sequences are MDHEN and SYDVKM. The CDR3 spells CVSRTGNQPQHF. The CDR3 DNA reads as TGTGTCAGCAGGACGGGGAATCAGCCCCAGCATTTT. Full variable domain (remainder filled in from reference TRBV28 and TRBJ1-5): DVKVTQSSRYLVKRTGEKVFLECVQDMDHENMFWYRQDPGLGLRLIYFSYDVKMKEKGDIPEGYSVSREKKERFSLILESASTNQTSMYLCVSRTGNQPQHFGDGTRLSIL.